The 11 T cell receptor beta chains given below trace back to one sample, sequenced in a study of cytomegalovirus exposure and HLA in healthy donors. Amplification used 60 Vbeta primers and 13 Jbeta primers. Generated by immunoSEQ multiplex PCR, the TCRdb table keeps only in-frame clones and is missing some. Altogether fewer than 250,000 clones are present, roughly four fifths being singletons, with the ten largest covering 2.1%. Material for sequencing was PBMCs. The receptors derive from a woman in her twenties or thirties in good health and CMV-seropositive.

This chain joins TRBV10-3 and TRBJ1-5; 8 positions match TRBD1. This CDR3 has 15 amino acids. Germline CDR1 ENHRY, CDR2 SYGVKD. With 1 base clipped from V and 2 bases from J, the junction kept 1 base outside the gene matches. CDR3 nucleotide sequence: TGTGCCATCAGTGAGTTGGACAGGGGCAATCAGCCCCAGCATTTT. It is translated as CAISELDRGNQPQHF.

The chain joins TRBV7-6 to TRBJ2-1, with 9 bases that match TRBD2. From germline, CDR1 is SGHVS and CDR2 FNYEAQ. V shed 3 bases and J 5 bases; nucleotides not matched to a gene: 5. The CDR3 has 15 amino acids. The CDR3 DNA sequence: TGTGCCAGCAGCTTTATAGCGGGAGACCACAATGAGCAGTTCTTC. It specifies CASSFIAGDHNEQFF.

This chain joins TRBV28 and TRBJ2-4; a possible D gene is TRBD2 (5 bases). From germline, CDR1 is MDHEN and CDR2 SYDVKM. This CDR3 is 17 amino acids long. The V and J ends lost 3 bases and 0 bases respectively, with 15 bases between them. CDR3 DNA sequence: TGTGCCAGCAGTTTCGGGGTTTTTGTAGAAGCCAAAAACATTCAGTACTTC. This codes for CASSFGVFVEAKNIQYF.

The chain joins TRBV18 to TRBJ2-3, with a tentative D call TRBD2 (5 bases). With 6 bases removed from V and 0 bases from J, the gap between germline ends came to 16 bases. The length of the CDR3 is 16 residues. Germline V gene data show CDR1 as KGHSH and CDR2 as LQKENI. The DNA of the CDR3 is TGTGCCAGCTCTTCCGGGATAAGCGAAAGCACAGATACGCAGTATTTT. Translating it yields CASSSGISESTDTQYF. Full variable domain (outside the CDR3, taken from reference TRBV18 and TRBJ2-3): NAGVMQNPRHLVRRRGQEARLRCSPMKGHSHVYWYRQLPEEGLKFMVYLQKENIIDESGMPKERFSAEFPKEGPSILRIQQVVRGDSAAYFCASSSGISESTDTQYFGPGTRLTVL.

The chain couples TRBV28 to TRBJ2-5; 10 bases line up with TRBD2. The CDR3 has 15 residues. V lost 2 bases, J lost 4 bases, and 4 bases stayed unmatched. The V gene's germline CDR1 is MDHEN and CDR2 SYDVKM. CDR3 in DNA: TGTGCCAGCAGTTTAAGCGGGGGGGCGGTAGAGACCCAGTACTTC. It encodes CASSLSGGAVETQYF.

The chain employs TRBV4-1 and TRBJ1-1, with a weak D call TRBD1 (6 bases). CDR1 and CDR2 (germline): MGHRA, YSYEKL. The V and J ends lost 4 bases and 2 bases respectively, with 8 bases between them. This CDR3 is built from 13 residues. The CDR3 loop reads CASSPGQNTEAFF. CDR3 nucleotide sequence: TGCGCCAGCAGCCCGGGACAAAACACTGAAGCTTTCTTT.

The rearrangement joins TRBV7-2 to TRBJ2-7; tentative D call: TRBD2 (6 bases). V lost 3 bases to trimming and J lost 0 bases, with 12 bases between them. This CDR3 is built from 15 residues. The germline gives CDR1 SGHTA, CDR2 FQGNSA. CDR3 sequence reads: CASSFRDLLSYEQYF. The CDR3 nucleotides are TGTGCCAGCAGCTTCCGGGACTTACTCTCCTACGAGCAGTACTTC.

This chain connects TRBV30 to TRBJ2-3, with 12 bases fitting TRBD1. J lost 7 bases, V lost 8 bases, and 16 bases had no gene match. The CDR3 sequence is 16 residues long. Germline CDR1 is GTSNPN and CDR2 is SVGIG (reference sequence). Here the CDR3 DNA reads TGTGCCCATGGATGGGGGACAGGGGGCGGTTTAAATACGCAGTATTTT. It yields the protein CAHGWGTGGGLNTQYF.

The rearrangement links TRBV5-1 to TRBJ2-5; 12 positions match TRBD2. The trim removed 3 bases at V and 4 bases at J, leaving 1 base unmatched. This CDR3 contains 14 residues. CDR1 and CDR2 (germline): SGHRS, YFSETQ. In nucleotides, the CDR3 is TGCGCCAGCAGCTCGGGACTAGCGGGAGAGACCCAGTACTTC. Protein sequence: CASSSGLAGETQYF.

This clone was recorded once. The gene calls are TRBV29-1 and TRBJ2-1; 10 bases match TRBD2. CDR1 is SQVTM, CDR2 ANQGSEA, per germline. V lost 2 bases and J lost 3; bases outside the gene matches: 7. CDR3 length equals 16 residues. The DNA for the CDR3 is TGCAGCGTTGAATCTTCTAGCGGGAGATTCTACAATGAGCAGTTCTTC. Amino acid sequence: CSVESSSGRFYNEQFF.

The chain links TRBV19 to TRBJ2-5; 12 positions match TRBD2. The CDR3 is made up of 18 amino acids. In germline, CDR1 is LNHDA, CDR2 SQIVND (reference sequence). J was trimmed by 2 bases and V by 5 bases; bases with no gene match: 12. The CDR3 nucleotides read TGTGCCAGTAGTCGGTCGGCTAGCGGGGGGGCGGGTCAAGAGACCCAGTACTTC. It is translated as CASSRSASGGAGQETQYF.